This T cell receptor (beta chain) came from a study of beta chain features in type 1 diabetes. On this clone: The antigen remains unidentified.

Broader study findings: Among patients with Type 1 diabetes, TCRB CDR3s were moderately but significantly shorter in every one of the four CD4+ subsets. Reduced insertions and increased deletions marked VDJ junctions in type 1 diabetes patients.

The authors reverse transcribed all of the isolated RNA, so sequencing captured expressed TCRB transcripts. Data came from immunoSEQ multiplex PCR; TCRdb stores just in-frame clones and leaves some out. The sample carries 600,000 to 750,000 clones, around 11% recorded once. CDR1 is SEHNR, CDR2 FQNEAQ, per germline (reference sequence). V was clipped by 1 base and J by 0 bases; unmatched bases: 2. The CDR3 is made up of 15 amino acids. V is TRBV7-9 and J is TRBJ1-1; 7 positions agree with TRBD1. The source material was naive CD4+ T cells from blood. This TCR was recovered from a young man with type 1 diabetes. CDR3 sequence (DNA): TGTGCCAGCAGCTTAGGGGACAGATTGAACACTGAAGCTTTCTTT. Amino acids: CASSLGDRLNTEAFF.